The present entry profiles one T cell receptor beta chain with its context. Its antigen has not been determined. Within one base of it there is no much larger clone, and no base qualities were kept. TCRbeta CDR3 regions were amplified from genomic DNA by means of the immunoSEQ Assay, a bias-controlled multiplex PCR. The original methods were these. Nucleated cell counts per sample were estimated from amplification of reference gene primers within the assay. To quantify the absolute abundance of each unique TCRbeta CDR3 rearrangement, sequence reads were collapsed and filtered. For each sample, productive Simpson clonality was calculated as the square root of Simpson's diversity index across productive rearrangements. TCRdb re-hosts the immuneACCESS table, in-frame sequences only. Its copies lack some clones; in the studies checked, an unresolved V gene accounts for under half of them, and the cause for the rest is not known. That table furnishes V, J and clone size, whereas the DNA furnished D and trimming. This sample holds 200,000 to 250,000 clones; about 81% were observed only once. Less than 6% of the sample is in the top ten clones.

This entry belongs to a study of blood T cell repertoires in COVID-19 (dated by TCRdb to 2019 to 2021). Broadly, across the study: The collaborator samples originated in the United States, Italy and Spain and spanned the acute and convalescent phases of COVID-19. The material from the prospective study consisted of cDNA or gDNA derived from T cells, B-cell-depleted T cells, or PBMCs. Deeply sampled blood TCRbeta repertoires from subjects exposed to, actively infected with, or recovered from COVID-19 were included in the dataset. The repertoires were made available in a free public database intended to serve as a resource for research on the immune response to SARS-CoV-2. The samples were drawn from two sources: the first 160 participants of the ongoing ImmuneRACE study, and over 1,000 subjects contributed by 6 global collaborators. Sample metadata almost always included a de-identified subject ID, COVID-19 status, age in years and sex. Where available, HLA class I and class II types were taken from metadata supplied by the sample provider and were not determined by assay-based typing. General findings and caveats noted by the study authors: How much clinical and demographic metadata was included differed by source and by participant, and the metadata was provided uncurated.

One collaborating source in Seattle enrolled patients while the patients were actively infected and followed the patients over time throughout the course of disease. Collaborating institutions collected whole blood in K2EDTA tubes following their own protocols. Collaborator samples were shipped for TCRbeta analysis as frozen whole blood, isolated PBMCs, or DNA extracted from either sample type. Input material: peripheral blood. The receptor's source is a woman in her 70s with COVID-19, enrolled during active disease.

The DNA sequence is as follows: TGTGCCAGTTCGAGACGGGATGAAGCTTTCTTT. Translated, it gives CASSRRDEAFF. The V and J segments used are TRBV28 and TRBJ1-1, with the D gene not confidently named. The germline ends are 12 bases apart after V is trimmed by 9 bases and J by 7 bases. Sequences MDHEN (CDR1) and SYDVKM (CDR2) are obtained from the germline V gene. CDR3 length: 11 amino acids, cysteine to phenylalanine. The read is trimmed to its CDR3 DNA, 33 bases read in frame from base 1.